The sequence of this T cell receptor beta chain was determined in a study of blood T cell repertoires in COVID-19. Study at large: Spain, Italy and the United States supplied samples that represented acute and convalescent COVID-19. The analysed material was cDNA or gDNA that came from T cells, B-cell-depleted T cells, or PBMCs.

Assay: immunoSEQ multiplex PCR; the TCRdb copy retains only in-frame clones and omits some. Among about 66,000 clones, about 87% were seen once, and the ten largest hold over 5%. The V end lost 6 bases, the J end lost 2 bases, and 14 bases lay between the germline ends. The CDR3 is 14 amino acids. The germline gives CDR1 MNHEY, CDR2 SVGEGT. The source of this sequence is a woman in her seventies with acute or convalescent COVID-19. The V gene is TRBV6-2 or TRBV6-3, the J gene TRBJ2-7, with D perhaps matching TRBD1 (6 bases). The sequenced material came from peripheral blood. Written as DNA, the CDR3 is TGTGCCAGCAGCTTCGGGACAACCGCCTACGAGCAGTACTTC. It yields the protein CASSFGTTAYEQYF.